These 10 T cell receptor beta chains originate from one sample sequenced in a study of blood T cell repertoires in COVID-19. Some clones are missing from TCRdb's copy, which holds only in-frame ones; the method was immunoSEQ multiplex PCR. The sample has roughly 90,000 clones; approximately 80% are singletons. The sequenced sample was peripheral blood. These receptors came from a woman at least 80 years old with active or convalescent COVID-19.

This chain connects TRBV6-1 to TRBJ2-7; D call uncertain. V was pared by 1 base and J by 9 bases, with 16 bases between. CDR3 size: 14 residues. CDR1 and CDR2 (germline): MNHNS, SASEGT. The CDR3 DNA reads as TGTGCCAGCAGTGAAGGTGACCTCCAGGAAAGGCAGTACTTC. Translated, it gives CASSEGDLQERQYF.

CDR3 nucleotides: TGTGCCAGCAGCCACTGGACTAGCGGGGAGTCCGAGCAGTACTTC. It codes for CASSHWTSGESEQYF. This chain uses TRBV3-1 (or the pseudogene TRBV3-2) with TRBJ2-7; 12 bases fit TRBD2. The V segment lost 3 bases and the J segment 6 bases; nucleotides outside the gene matches: 6. This CDR3 region has 15 residues. The germline V gene encodes CDR1 LGHDT and CDR2 YNNKEL (reference sequence).

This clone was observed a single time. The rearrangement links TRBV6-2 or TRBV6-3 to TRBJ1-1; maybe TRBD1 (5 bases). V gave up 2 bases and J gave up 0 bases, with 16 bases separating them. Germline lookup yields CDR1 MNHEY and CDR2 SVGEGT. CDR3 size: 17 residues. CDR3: CASSYRGTGRMNTEAFF. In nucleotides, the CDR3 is TGTGCCAGCAGTTACCGAGGAACAGGTCGCATGAACACTGAAGCTTTCTTT.

The CDR3 nucleotides read TGTGCCAGCAGCCCCGGAGGGACTAGCGTAGAGACCCAGTACTTC. Its translation: CASSPGGTSVETQYF. This chain connects TRBV11-3 to TRBJ2-5; TRBD2 matches at 10 bases. This CDR3 has 15 amino acids. CDR1 SGHNT and CDR2 YENEEA come from the germline V gene. V lost 5 bases and J lost 4; bases outside the gene matches: 7.

The CDR3 here is CASSQGTVSSYEQYF. CDR3 bases: TGTGCCAGCAGCCAAGGGACAGTGAGCTCCTACGAGCAGTACTTC. The genes are TRBV3-1 (or the pseudogene TRBV3-2) and TRBJ2-7; a weak D match, TRBD1 (6 bases). Germline values: CDR1 LGHDT, CDR2 YNNKEL (reference sequence). The V and J ends lost 1 base and 0 bases respectively, with 10 bases between them. The length of the CDR3 is 15 residues.

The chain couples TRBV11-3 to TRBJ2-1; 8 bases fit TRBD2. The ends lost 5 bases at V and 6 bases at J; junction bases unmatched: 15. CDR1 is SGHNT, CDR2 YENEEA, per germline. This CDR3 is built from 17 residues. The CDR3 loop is CASSHEAGGARANEQFF. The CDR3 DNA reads TGTGCCAGCAGCCATGAGGCCGGGGGGGCTAGGGCCAATGAGCAGTTCTTC.

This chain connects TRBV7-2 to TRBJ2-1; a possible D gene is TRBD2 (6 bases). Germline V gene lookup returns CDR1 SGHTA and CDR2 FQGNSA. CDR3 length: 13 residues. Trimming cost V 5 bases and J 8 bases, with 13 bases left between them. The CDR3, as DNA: TGTGCCAGCAGCCCATGGAGGGGCGATGAGCAGTTCTTC. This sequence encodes CASSPWRGDEQFF.

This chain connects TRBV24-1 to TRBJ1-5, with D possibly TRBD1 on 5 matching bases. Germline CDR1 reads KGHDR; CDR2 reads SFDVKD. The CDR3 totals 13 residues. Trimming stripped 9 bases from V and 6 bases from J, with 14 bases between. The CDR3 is CATQDSTLQPQHF. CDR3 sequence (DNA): TGTGCCACCCAAGACAGCACCCTTCAGCCCCAGCATTTT.

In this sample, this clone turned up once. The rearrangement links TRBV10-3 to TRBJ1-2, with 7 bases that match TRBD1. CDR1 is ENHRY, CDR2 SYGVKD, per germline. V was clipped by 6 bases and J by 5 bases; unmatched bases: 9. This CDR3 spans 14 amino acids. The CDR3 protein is CAISTTGSGYGYTF. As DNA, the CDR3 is TGTGCCATCAGCACGACAGGGTCTGGGTATGGCTACACCTTC.

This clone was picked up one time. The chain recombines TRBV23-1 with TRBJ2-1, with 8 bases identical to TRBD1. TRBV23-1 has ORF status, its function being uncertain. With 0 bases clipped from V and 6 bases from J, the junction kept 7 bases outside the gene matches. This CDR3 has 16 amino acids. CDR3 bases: TGCGCCAGCAGTCAATCGGGCAGGGGGCATTTCAATGAGCAGTTCTTC. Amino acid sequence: CASSQSGRGHFNEQFF.